The clone carrying this TCR beta chain was counted a single time. Antigen specificity is unknown. Here immunoSEQ multiplex PCR was the method, and the copy in TCRdb shows in-frame clones only, minus some. The sample includes about 350,000 clones, roughly 84% of them seen just once. This sample was included in a study of Ad26.COV2.S vaccination and SARS-CoV-2 variants. Study details: Once or twice, 56 days apart, Ad26.COV2.S was delivered intramuscularly.

Treatment described: roughly 19 received Ad26.COV2.S at low or high dose, single or two shots; roughly five received placebo; per-sample allocation not given. Specimens were obtained on day 63 following the first vaccine or placebo injection. An adult aged 18-55 years in Boston served as the donor. SARS-CoV-2 spike from the Wuhan strain was encoded by the vaccine, an Ad26 vector. With 0 bases clipped from V and 5 bases from J, the junction kept 10 bases outside the gene matches. Germline CDR1 and CDR2: SGHDN and FVKESK. This CDR3 is built from 18 residues. Whole-study results and caveats: Reported post-vaccination CD8+ and CD4+ T cell responses to spike showed substantial breadth.

The chain recombines TRBV14 with TRBJ1-6; 7 bases line up with TRBD1. The sequence was obtained from a person aged 18-60 years who received the Ad26.COV2.S COVID-19 vaccine or a placebo. Source: peripheral blood, taken in a trial of Ad26.COV2.S vaccine versus placebo. The CDR3 DNA sequence: TGTGCCAGCAGCCAAGAGTCTGGCAGGGGGAGCCATAATTCACCCCTCCACTTT. This sequence encodes CASSQESGRGSHNSPLHF. Drawing the rest from reference TRBV14 and TRBJ1-6, the complete variable domain is EAGVTQFPSHSVIEKGQTVTLRCDPISGHDNLYWYRRVMGKEIKFLLHFVKESKQDESGMPNNRFLAERTGGTYSTLKVQPAELEDSGVYFCASSQESGRGSHNSPLHFGNGTRLTVT.